This TCR beta chain was identified during a study of beta chain features in type 1 diabetes. Reverse transcription of all isolated RNA meant that expressed TCRB transcripts were sequenced. TCRdb's copy holds only in-frame clones and misses some; the assay was immunoSEQ multiplex PCR. The profile shows around 400,000 clones, approximately 15% of them singletons. The CDR3 spans 16 residues. The J segment lost 8 bases and the V segment lost 3 bases, leaving 8 bases of the junction unmatched. Germline CDR1 reads LNHDA; CDR2 reads SQIVND (reference sequence). The rearrangement uses TRBV19 and TRBJ2-1, with 12 positions matching TRBD2. The specimen sequenced was naive CD4+ T cells from blood. The sequence derives from a woman younger than 35 in good health. As DNA, the CDR3 is TGTGCCAGTAGTATCCCGGGACTAGCGGGTAAATATGAGCAGTTCTTC. It encodes CASSIPGLAGKYEQFF.